This section outlines one T cell receptor beta chain sequence together with its context. The method was immunoSEQ multiplex PCR; TCRdb's version includes in-frame clones alone and lacks a portion of them. Among about 180,000 clones listed, 90% were seen once. The data were taken from a study of control samples from healthy donors and cancer patients. In germline, CDR1 is GTSNPN, CDR2 SVGIG (reference sequence). The CDR3 is 11 residues long. The receptor was derived from a woman aged 45 to 65 in good health. Material for sequencing was blood. The gene calls are TRBV30 and TRBJ2-7; TRBD1 or TRBD2 may be the D gene (5 bases each). The CDR3 region is CASGLSYEQYF. CDR3 DNA sequence: TGTGCGTCGGGGCTTAGCTACGAGCAGTACTTC.